This T cell receptor beta chain appears in the sequencing data of a study of human T cells and chemical hapten exposure. Study-level background: Patch tests put 0.01% DPC on the upper back, and the results were checked at 6 days. The study's findings and limits: Significantly more large CDR3 similarity clusters arose among expanded TCRs than among controls.

Individual cDNA molecules (in the library) carried attached unique molecular identifiers. TCRdb fed the RACE reads into MiXCR, producing one record per CDR3 protein. The sample records some 60,000 distinct CDR3 sequences, 9.5% to 15% being singletons. Time point defined: patch test 3, about 24 weeks after DPC sensitization. Stated treatment: therapeutic diphenylcyclopropenone sensitization with weekly scalp DPC. This CDR3 comprises 12 residues. V lost 6 bases and J 6 bases, leaving 15 bases between the germline ends. The germline CDR1 and CDR2 sequences are DFQATT and SNEGSKA (reference sequence). This clonotype has more than one count but fewer than ten. Antigen specificity is unknown.

The TCR originated in a man younger than 40 with alopecia areata. Some clones in this sample may be carry-over from other donors' samples. This chain uses TRBV20-1 with TRBJ2-7; D gene unclear. The sequences come from whole blood, collected in connection with sensitization to the hapten diphenylcyclopropenone (DPC). The CDR3 nucleotides are TGCAGTGCCAACCCGTCCGCCGGCGAGCAGTACTTC. It is translated as CSANPSAGEQYF.